The 32 T cell receptor beta chains below all came from one sample that was sequenced in a study of read filtering for tumor transcriptome and immune sequencing. Molecular barcoded adaptors covering alpha/delta and beta/gamma chains were used on roughly 400 ng RNA. TCRdb reprocessed the reads with MiXCR, giving one entry per CDR3 protein. The data hold tens of thousands of distinct CDR3 sequences, with about 15% observed a single time. The sequenced sample was a population of CD138-negative cells sorted from bone marrow. The receptors stem from a donor at least 40 years old with multiple myeloma.

In regard to this clonotype: With a much larger clone just one base away, this may be a read error. CDR3 nucleotide sequence: TGTGCCAGCAGTCACCGAGAGACCCGGTACTTC. Protein sequence: CASSHRETRYF. The chain uses TRBV12-3 or TRBV12-4 and TRBJ2-7; unclear D gene. V lost 5 bases to trimming and J lost 12 bases, with 14 bases between them. This CDR3 has 11 residues.

This clonotype came up a few times. A much larger clonotype is one base distant, so this may be a read error. The V call is TRBV6-6, the J call TRBJ2-4; 7 bases line up with TRBD1. This CDR3 has 18 residues. J gave up 1 base and V 2 bases, and 11 bases lay outside the gene matches. Germline values: CDR1 MNHNY, CDR2 SVGAGI (reference sequence). The CDR3 loop is CASSYLHAGTAAKNIQYF. The CDR3 region has the DNA TGTGCCAGCAGTTACCTACATGCCGGGACAGCTGCCAAAAACATTCAGTACTTC.

This clonotype was counted many times. The V and J genes are TRBV7-3 and TRBJ2-1; 8 bases map to TRBD2. Trimming removed 3 bases from V and 0 bases from J; junction bases left unmatched: 16. Germline V gives CDR1 SGHTA, CDR2 FQGTGA. CDR3 size: 20 residues. The DNA of the CDR3 is TGTGCCAGCAGCTTCGGGCTCGATAGCGGGAAACCCCGCTCCTACAATGAGCAGTTCTTC. Translated: CASSFGLDSGKPRSYNEQFF.

This clonotype was counted once. A read error may be the cause here, since a much bigger clone is one base away. Without the conserved terminal phenylalanine or tryptophan, this CDR3 likely stems from a read error. The V call is TRBV29-1, the J call TRBJ2-2; D is unclear. The CDR3 has 13 residues. CDR1 and CDR2 (germline): SQVTM, ANQGSEA. Trimming removed 7 bases at V and 2 bases at J, with 11 bases between. CDR3 nucleotides: TGCAGCGCCCGCTATACTAACACCGGGGAGCTGTTTCTT. Translated: CSARYTNTGELFL.

At least ten counts were recorded for this clonotype. The CDR3 region is CASSLAPGQGSPDTQYF. The CDR3 DNA follows: TGTGCCAGCAGCTTAGCGCCGGGACAGGGCTCTCCAGATACGCAGTATTTT. This sequence joins TRBV11-2 and TRBJ2-3, with 9 nucleotides matching TRBD1. V lost 1 base, J lost 4 bases, and 9 bases stayed unmatched. The CDR3 covers 17 residues. Per the germline V gene, CDR1 is SGHAT and CDR2 is FQNNGV.

The chain combines TRBV7-8 with TRBJ1-6; no clear D gene. V shed 1 base and J shed 9 bases, with 10 bases lying between them. This CDR3 spans 14 amino acids. Germline V gives CDR1 SGHVS, CDR2 FQNEAQ. CDR3 sequence reads: CASSLGTEGSPLHF. In DNA form, the CDR3 reads TGTGCCAGCAGCTTAGGCACAGAGGGTTCACCCCTCCACTTT.

This clonotype occurred a few times. V is TRBV2 and J is TRBJ2-7; D is unclear. The V end was cut by 2 bases, the J end by 2 bases, with 13 bases between. CDR3 length equals 15 residues. The V gene's germline CDR1 is SNHLY and CDR2 FYNNEI. Written as DNA, the CDR3 is TGTGCCAGCAGTGAAAGGCGAAGTCCCCCCTACGAGCAGTACTTC. It specifies CASSERRSPPYEQYF.

This clonotype has more than one count but fewer than ten. The genes are TRBV19 and TRBJ1-2, with D hard to call. This CDR3 spans 14 amino acids. CDR1 is LNHDA and CDR2 is SQIVND in the germline V gene (reference sequence). V lost 8 bases and J lost 2, with 15 bases in between. CDR3: CASLRSRSNYGYTF. CDR3 DNA sequence: TGTGCCAGTCTACGGTCCAGATCAAACTATGGCTACACCTTC.

This clonotype was recorded at least ten times. The CDR3 reads CSVSLVRNTEAFF. DNA of the CDR3: TGCAGCGTTTCTCTAGTGCGGAACACTGAAGCTTTCTTT. The V gene is TRBV29-1, the J gene TRBJ1-1, with D unresolved. This CDR3 has 13 amino acids. The V end lost 5 bases, the J end lost 1 base, and 11 bases lay between the germline ends. CDR1 SQVTM and CDR2 ANQGSEA come from the germline V gene.

This clonotype has more than one count but fewer than ten. A read error may be the cause here, since a much bigger clone is one base away. J is TRBJ1-5 and V is TRBV21-1. TRBV21-1 is tagged as a pseudogene. The CDR3 consists of 16 residues. The CDR3 DNA follows: TGTGCCGGCAGGCCTGCCTCCGATCGCAGTAATCAGCCCCAGCATTTT. This gives the protein CAGRPASDRSNQPQHF.

CDR3: CASSFLVGEDYEQYF. As DNA, the CDR3 is TGTGCCAGCAGTTTTTTAGTGGGGGAAGATTACGAGCAGTACTTC. The V call is TRBV27, the J call TRBJ2-7; D may correspond to TRBD1 or TRBD2 (5 bases each). Trimming stripped 3 bases from V and 4 bases from J, with 16 bases between. This CDR3 spans 15 amino acids. CDR1 is MNHEY and CDR2 is SMNVEV in the germline V gene (reference sequence).

This chain joins TRBV10-3 and TRBJ1-5; TRBD1 is a possible D gene (6 bases). Germline V gene sequence: CDR1 ENHRY, CDR2 SYGVKD. Trimming shortened V by 2 bases and J by 7 bases, and 18 bases separated the two germline ends. CDR3 size: 16 residues. The CDR3 protein is CAISEGQNSIRQPQHF. The CDR3 DNA follows: TGTGCCATCAGTGAGGGACAGAATTCCATTCGCCAGCCCCAGCATTTT.

This clonotype has at least ten counts. This chain joins TRBV23-1 and TRBJ2-7, with D uncertain. TRBV23-1 is labeled an ORF, and its function is uncertain. The V gene lost 0 bases and the J gene lost 12 bases, with 12 bases spanning the gap. The CDR3 is 12 residues long. CDR3 sequence reads: CASSQSTVHGYF. The CDR3 DNA reads TGCGCCAGCAGTCAATCAACAGTCCACGGGTACTTC.

This clonotype was picked up many times. This chain links TRBV20-1 with TRBJ2-3, with 8 bases aligning to TRBD1. The CDR3 has 16 amino acids. The junction had 11 bases not matched to a gene; V was cut back by 6 bases and J by 0 bases. CDR1 and CDR2 (germline): DFQATT, SNEGSKA (reference sequence). Here the CDR3 reads CSAAGGTGTSTDTQYF. CDR3 DNA: TGCAGTGCCGCAGGGGGCACAGGGACTAGCACAGATACGCAGTATTTT.

V is TRBV7-8 and J is TRBJ2-7, with TRBD2 as a possible D gene (5 bases). This CDR3 is 13 amino acids long. V lost 1 base, J lost 12 bases, and 16 bases lay in between. Germline assignment: CDR1 SGHVS and CDR2 FQNEAQ. The CDR3: CASSLDKSSGWYF. DNA of the CDR3: TGTGCCAGCAGCTTAGATAAATCATCGGGGTGGTACTTC.

This clonotype counts as medium-sized. The chain recombines TRBV27 with TRBJ1-1; possible D gene TRBD1, 6 bases. The V and J ends lost 6 bases and 6 bases respectively, with 11 bases between them. The CDR3 totals 12 residues. Germline-derived CDR1 and CDR2 are MNHEY and SMNVEV (reference sequence). This CDR3 reads CASSPGGSEAFF. The CDR3 coding sequence is TGTGCCAGCAGCCCCGGGGGCTCTGAAGCTTTCTTT.

This clonotype was seen a handful of times. The V call is TRBV5-4, the J call TRBJ2-2, with D uncertain. The V end lost 0 bases, the J end lost 3 bases, and 6 bases lay between the germline ends. This CDR3 spans 14 amino acids. Per germline, CDR1 SGHNT and CDR2 YYREEE (reference sequence). CDR3 amino acids: CASSLGPDTGELFF. In DNA, the CDR3 is TGTGCCAGCAGCTTGGGACCCGACACCGGGGAGCTGTTTTTT.

At least ten counts were recorded for this clonotype. CDR3 nucleotide sequence: TGCAGTGCTAGGGTGACTAGCGGGAGTATCGCCTACGAGCAGTACTTC. This sequence encodes CSARVTSGSIAYEQYF. The chain links TRBV20-1 to TRBJ2-7; TRBD2 matches 12 bases. CDR1 DFQATT and CDR2 SNEGSKA come from the germline V gene (reference sequence). V shed 3 bases and J 2 bases; nucleotides not matched to a gene: 8. The CDR3 contains 16 residues.

This sequence joins TRBV7-2 and TRBJ2-1; TRBD2 aligns across 9 bases. This CDR3 is built from 12 residues. Trimming at V came to 5 bases and at J to 14 bases, leaving 7 bases not matched to a gene. CDR1 is SGHTA, CDR2 FQGNSA, per germline. As DNA, the CDR3 is TGTGCCAGCAGCCCGGTTGCTAGCGGGAAGTTCTTC. This encodes CASSPVASGKFF.

This clonotype was counted once. The chain uses TRBV6-2 or TRBV6-3 and TRBJ1-1, with D hard to call. V was shortened by 2 bases and J by 0 bases, with 16 bases between the two germline ends. The CDR3 extends over 17 amino acids. Germline V gives CDR1 MNHEY, CDR2 SVGEGT. Here the CDR3 reads CASSYPRGEGLNTEAFF. In DNA, the CDR3 is TGTGCCAGCAGTTACCCACGCGGAGAGGGCTTGAACACTGAAGCTTTCTTT.

This clonotype was observed many times. This rearrangement joins TRBV12-3 or TRBV12-4 to TRBJ2-1; 8 nucleotides align to TRBD1. This CDR3 contains 11 residues. The junction had 4 bases not matched to a gene; V was cut back by 3 bases and J by 15 bases. Written as DNA, the CDR3 is TGTGCCAGCAGTTTGGGGACAGGTCCGTTCTTC. It yields the protein CASSLGTGPFF.

This clonotype was seen a few times. A read error is possible here, since a much larger clone lies one base away. The genes are TRBV29-1 and TRBJ2-3; no firm D call. CDR3 length: 10 residues. CDR1 and CDR2 from the germline V gene are SQVTM and ANQGSEA. V gave up 3 bases and J gave up 8 bases, with 6 bases separating them. The CDR3 loop is CSVDLGTQYF. In nucleotides, the CDR3 is TGCAGCGTTGACTTGGGTACGCAGTATTTT.

This chain links TRBV7-8 with TRBJ2-3, with D possibly being TRBD1 (5 bases). The germline gives CDR1 SGHVS, CDR2 FQNEAQ. The CDR3 contains 16 residues. Trimming took off 0 bases at V and 5 bases at J, with 15 bases between the two ends. This CDR3 is CASSLAGRAIGDTQYF. The CDR3 bases are TGTGCCAGCAGCTTAGCTGGCAGGGCCATAGGAGATACGCAGTATTTT. The entire variable domain, with the rest obtained from reference TRBV7-8 and TRBJ2-3, is as follows: GAGVSQSPRYKVAKRGQDVALRCDPISGHVSLFWYQQALGQGPEFLTYFQNEAQLDKSGLPSDRFFAERPEGSVSTLKIQRTQQEDSAVYLCASSLAGRAIGDTQYFGPGTRLTVL.

This clonotype was recorded many times. The chain employs TRBV6-1 and TRBJ2-3, with 7 bases identical to TRBD1. CDR1 is MNHNS and CDR2 is SASEGT in the germline V gene. J lost 2 bases, V lost 6 bases, and 11 bases had no gene match. The CDR3 runs to 16 residues. The CDR3 DNA sequence: TGTGCCAGCAGGGCCTCCGGGACAGCCTTCACAGATACGCAGTATTTT. Amino acid sequence: CASRASGTAFTDTQYF.

In regard to this clonotype: A much more abundant neighbour one base away suggests this may be a read error. The chain links TRBV11-3 to TRBJ2-3; 9 bases are shared with TRBD2. Germline CDR1 is SGHNT and CDR2 is YENEEA. Trimming removed 4 bases from V and 5 bases from J; junction bases left unmatched: 25. This CDR3 has 21 residues. In DNA, the CDR3 is TGTGCCAGCAGCTCATCAGGGTGGCTAGCGGGATTTTCCCCCCAGGGAGATACGCAGTATTTT. Translated: CASSSSGWLAGFSPQGDTQYF.

At least ten counts were recorded for this clonotype. The chain recombines TRBV29-1 with TRBJ2-2; the D is unclear. The CDR3 loop spans 11 amino acids. Germline V gene data show CDR1 as SQVTM and CDR2 as ANQGSEA. V was cut by 4 bases and J by 7 bases, with 7 bases left in between. In nucleotides, the CDR3 is TGCAGCGTTGGTATCGGCGGGGAGCTGTTTTTT. This sequence encodes CSVGIGGELFF.

This clonotype was found many times. The chain employs TRBV14 and TRBJ2-3; possibly TRBD1 or TRBD2 for D (5 bases each). Trimming took off 3 bases at V and 4 bases at J, with 20 bases between the two ends. The germline V gene encodes CDR1 SGHDN and CDR2 FVKESK. This CDR3 region has 17 residues. Written as DNA, the CDR3 is TGTGCCAGCAGCCAGCCCCCCGTGGTCGGGACGGCAGATACGCAGTATTTT. Translating it yields CASSQPPVVGTADTQYF.

The sample holds many counts of this clonotype. V is TRBV29-1 and J is TRBJ2-5; no reliable D call. Germline V gene sequence: CDR1 SQVTM, CDR2 ANQGSEA. V was trimmed by 7 bases and J by 5 bases, leaving 17 bases between them. The CDR3 sequence is 13 residues long. This chain's CDR3 is CSAQAHGVETQYF. CDR3 bases: TGCAGCGCCCAGGCACATGGGGTGGAGACCCAGTACTTC.

The chain employs TRBV28 and TRBJ2-5; TRBD1 is a possible D gene (5 bases). Germline V CDR1 and CDR2: MDHEN, SYDVKM. Between the trimmed V and J ends, which lost 7 bases and 1 base, there was a span of 10 bases. The CDR3 extends over 13 amino acids. The CDR3 nucleotides are TGTGCCAGCAACCAGGGTGCCCAAGAGACCCAGTACTTC. Its protein is CASNQGAQETQYF.

Many counts were recorded for this clonotype. V and J are TRBV5-1 and TRBJ2-3; D gene unclear. V was shortened by 0 bases and J by 3 bases, with 11 bases between the two germline ends. The CDR3 totals 15 residues. Germline V gives CDR1 SGHRS, CDR2 YFSETQ. The CDR3 loop reads CASSLGWAGTDTQYF. For the CDR3, the DNA is TGCGCCAGCAGCTTGGGATGGGCTGGGACAGATACGCAGTATTTT.

The table lists this clonotype with many counts. The chain has TRBV7-2 and TRBJ2-5, with D unresolved. Germline CDR1 and CDR2: SGHTA and FQGNSA. Deletions cut 5 bases from V and 14 bases from J, with 15 bases between. The CDR3 covers 11 residues. Written as DNA, the CDR3 is TGTGCCAGCAGCGAAGGACGCTCCGTCTACTTC. It encodes CASSEGRSVYF.

This clonotype was observed many times. The rearrangement joins TRBV29-1 to TRBJ1-4; D is unresolved. This CDR3 contains 12 residues. Germline CDR1 and CDR2: SQVTM and ANQGSEA. In DNA form, the CDR3 reads TGCGGAGGAGGGCTCTTAAATGAAAAACTGTTTTTT. Its translation: CGGGLLNEKLFF.